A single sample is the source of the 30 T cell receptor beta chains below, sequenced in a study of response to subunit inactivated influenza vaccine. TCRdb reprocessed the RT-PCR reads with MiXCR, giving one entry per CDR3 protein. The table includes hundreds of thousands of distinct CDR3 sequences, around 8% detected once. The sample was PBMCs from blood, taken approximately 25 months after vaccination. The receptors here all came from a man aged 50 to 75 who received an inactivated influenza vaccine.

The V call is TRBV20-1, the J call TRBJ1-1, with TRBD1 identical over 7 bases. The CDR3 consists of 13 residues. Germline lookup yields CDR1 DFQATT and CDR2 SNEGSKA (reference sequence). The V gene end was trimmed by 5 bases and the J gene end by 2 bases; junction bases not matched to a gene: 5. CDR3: CSAEDRSNTEAFF. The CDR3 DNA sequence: TGCAGTGCTGAGGACAGGTCAAACACTGAAGCTTTCTTT.

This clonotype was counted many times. The CDR3 reads CASSSPRGFSTEAFF. CDR3 in DNA: TGTGCCAGCAGTTCGCCCCGGGGGTTCAGCACTGAAGCTTTCTTT. The V and J genes are TRBV28 and TRBJ1-1; D is perhaps TRBD1 (5 bases). The germline gives CDR1 MDHEN, CDR2 SYDVKM. Trimming shortened V by 4 bases and J by 4 bases, and 16 bases separated the two germline ends. There are 15 residues in the CDR3.

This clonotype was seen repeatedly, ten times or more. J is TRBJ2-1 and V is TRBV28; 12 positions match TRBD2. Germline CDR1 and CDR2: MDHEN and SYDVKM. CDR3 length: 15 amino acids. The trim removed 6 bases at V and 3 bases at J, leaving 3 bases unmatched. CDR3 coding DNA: TGTGCCAGCAGGCTACTAGCGGGAGGCTACAATGAGCAGTTCTTC. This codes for CASRLLAGGYNEQFF. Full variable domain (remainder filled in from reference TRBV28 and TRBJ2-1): DVKVTQSSRYLVKRTGEKVFLECVQDMDHENMFWYRQDPGLGLRLIYFSYDVKMKEKGDIPEGYSVSREKKERFSLILESASTNQTSMYLCASRLLAGGYNEQFFGPGTRLTVL.

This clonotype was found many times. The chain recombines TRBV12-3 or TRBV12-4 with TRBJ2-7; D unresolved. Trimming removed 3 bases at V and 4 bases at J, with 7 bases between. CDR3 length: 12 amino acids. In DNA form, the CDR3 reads TGTGCCAGCAGTTTCTGGGCTTACGAGCAGTACTTC. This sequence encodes CASSFWAYEQYF.

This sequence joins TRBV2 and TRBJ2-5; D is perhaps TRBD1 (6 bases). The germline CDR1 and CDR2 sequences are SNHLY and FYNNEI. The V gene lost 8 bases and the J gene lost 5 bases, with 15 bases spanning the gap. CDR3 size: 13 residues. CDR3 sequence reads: CASGTSRRETQYF. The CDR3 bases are TGTGCCAGCGGGACATCCCGGAGGGAGACCCAGTACTTC.

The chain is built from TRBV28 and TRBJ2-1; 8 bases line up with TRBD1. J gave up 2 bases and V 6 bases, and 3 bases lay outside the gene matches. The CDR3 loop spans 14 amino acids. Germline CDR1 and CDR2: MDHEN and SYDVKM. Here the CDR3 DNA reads TGTGCCAGCAGCAAACAGGGGGCCTACAATGAGCAGTTCTTC. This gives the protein CASSKQGAYNEQFF.

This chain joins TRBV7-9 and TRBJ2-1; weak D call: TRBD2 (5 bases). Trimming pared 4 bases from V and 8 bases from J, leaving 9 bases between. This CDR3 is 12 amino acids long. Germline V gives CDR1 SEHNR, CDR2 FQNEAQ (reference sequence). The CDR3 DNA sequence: TGTGCCAGCAGCTCCGGGGTGCATGAGCAGTTCTTC. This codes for CASSSGVHEQFF.

For the CDR3, the DNA is TGTGCCATCAGCCGGGACCAAAATCAGCCCCAGCATTTT. This codes for CAISRDQNQPQHF. The rearrangement joins TRBV10-3 to TRBJ1-5; a weak D match, TRBD1 (5 bases). Per the germline V gene, CDR1 is ENHRY and CDR2 is SYGVKD. The CDR3 consists of 13 residues. Trimming left V 6 bases short and J 4 bases short, with 10 bases between.

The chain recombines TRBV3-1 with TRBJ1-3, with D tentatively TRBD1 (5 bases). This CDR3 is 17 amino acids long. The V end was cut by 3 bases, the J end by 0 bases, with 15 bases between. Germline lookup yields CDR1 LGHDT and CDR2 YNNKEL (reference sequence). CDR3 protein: CASSQDGTSLSGNTIYF. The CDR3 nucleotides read TGTGCCAGCAGCCAGGATGGGACTTCACTCTCTGGAAACACCATATATTTT. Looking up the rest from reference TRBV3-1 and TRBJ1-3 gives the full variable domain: DTAVSQTPKYLVTQMGNDKSIKCEQNLGHDTMYWYKQDSKKFLKIMFSYNNKELIINETVPNRFSPKSPDKAHLNLHINSLELGDSAVYFCASSQDGTSLSGNTIYFGEGSWLTVV.

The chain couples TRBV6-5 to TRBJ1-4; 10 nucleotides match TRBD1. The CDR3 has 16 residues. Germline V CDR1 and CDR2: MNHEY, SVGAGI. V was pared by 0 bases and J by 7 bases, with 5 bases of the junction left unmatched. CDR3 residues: CASSYSPGQGTEKLFF. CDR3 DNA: TGTGCCAGCAGTTACTCCCCGGGACAGGGGACTGAAAAACTGTTTTTT.

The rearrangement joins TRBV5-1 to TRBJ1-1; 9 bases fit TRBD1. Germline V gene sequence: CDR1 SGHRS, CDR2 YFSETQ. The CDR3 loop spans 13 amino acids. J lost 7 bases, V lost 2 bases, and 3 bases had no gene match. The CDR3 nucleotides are TGCGCCAGCAGCTTAACAGGGGGCGGTGAAGCTTTCTTT. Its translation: CASSLTGGGEAFF.

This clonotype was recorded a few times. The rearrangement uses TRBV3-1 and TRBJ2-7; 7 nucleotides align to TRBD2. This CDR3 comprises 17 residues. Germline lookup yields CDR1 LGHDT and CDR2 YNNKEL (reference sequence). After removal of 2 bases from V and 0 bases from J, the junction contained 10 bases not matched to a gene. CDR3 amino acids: CASSQFGGGHSSYEQYF. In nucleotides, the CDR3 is TGTGCCAGCAGCCAATTTGGGGGAGGGCACAGCTCCTACGAGCAGTACTTC.

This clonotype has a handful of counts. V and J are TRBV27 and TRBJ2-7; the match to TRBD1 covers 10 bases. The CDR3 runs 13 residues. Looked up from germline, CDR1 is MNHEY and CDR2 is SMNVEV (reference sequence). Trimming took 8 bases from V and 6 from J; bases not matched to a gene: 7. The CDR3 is CASGRQGAVEQYF. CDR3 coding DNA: TGTGCCAGCGGGAGACAGGGGGCGGTCGAGCAGTACTTC.

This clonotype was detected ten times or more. The CDR3 sequence: CAIRDSPGTGELFF. CDR3 DNA: TGTGCCATCAGGGACAGTCCTGGCACCGGGGAGCTGTTTTTT. This sequence joins TRBV10-3 and TRBJ2-2; possible D gene TRBD1, 6 bases. This CDR3 has 14 amino acids. Trimming removed 6 bases at V and 4 bases at J, with 12 bases between. Germline V CDR1 and CDR2: ENHRY, SYGVKD.

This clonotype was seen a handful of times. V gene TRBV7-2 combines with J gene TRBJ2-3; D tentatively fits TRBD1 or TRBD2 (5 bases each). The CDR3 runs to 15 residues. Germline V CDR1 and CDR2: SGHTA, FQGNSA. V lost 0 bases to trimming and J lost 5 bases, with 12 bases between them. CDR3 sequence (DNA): TGTGCCAGCAGCTTAGCTCTTTATGGGGGAGATACGCAGTATTTT. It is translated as CASSLALYGGDTQYF.

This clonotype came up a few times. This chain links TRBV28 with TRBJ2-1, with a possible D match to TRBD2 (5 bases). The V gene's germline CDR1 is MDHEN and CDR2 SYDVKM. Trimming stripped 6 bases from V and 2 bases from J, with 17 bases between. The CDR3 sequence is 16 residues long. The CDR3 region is CASSPLRAEAYNEQFF. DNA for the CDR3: TGTGCCAGCAGCCCTCTGCGGGCAGAAGCCTACAATGAGCAGTTCTTC.

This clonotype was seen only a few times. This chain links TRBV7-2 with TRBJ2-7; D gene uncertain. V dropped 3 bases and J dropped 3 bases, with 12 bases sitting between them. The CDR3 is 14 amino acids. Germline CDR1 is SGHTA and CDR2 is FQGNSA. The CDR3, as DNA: TGTGCCAGCAGCTTGTTTAAGGGCAACTACGAGCAGTACTTC. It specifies CASSLFKGNYEQYF.

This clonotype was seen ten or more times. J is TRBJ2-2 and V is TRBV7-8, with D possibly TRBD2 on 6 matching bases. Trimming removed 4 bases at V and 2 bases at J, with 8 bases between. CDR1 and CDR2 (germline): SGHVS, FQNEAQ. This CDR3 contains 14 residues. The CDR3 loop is CASSSGTNTGELFF. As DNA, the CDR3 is TGTGCCAGCAGCTCCGGGACTAACACCGGGGAGCTGTTTTTT. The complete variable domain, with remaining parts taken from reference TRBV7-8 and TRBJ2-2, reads GAGVSQSPRYKVAKRGQDVALRCDPISGHVSLFWYQQALGQGPEFLTYFQNEAQLDKSGLPSDRFFAERPEGSVSTLKIQRTQQEDSAVYLCASSSGTNTGELFFGEGSRLTVL.

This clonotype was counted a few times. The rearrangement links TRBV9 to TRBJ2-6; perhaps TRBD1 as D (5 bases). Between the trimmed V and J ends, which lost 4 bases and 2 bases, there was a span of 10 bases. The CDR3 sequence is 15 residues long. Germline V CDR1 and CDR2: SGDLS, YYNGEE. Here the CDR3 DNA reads TGTGCCAGCAGCAAAACAGGTACTGGGGCCAACGTCCTGACTTTC. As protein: CASSKTGTGANVLTF.

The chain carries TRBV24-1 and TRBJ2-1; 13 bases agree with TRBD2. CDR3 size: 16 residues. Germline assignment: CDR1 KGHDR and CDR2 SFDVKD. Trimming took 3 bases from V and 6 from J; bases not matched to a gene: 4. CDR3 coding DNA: TGTGCCACCAGTGATACCGGGACTAGCGGGATCAATGAGCAGTTCTTC. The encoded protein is CATSDTGTSGINEQFF.

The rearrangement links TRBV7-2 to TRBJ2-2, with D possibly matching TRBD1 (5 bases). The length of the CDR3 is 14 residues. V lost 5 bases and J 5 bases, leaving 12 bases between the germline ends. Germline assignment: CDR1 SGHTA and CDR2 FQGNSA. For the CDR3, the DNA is TGTGCCAGCAGCCCCTCAGGGCGGACCGGGGAGCTGTTTTTT. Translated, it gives CASSPSGRTGELFF.

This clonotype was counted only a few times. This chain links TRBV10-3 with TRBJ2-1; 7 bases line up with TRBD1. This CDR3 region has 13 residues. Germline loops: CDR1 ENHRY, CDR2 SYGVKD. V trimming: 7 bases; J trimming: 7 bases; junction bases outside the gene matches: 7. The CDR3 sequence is CAIMPAGGNEQFF. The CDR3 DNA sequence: TGTGCCATCATGCCGGCAGGGGGAAATGAGCAGTTCTTC.

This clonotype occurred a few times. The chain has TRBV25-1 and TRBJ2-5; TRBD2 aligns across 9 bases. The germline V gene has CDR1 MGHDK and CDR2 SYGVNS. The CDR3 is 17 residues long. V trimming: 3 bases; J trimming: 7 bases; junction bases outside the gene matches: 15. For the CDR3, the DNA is TGTGCCAGCAGTGACTCGAGAGGGCGGGAGGGCCGTCGGACCCAGTACTTC. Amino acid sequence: CASSDSRGREGRRTQYF.

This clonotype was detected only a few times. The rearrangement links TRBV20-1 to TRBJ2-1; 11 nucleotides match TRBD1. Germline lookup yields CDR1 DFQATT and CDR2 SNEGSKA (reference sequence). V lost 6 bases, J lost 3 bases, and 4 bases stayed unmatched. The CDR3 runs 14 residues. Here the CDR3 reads CSAAGTGGYNEQFF. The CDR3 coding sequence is TGCAGTGCGGCCGGGACAGGGGGCTACAATGAGCAGTTCTTC.

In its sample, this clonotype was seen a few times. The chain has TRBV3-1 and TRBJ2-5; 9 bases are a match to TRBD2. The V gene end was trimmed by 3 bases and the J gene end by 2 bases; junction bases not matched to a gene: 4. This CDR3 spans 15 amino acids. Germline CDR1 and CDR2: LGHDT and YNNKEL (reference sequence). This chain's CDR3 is CASSQGLAEQETQYF. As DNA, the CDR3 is TGTGCCAGCAGCCAGGGACTAGCAGAGCAAGAGACCCAGTACTTC.

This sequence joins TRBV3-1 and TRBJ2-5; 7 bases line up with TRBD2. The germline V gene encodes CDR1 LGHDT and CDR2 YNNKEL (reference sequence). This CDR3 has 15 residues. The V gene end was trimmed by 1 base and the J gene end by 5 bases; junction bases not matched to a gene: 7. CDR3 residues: CASSQVAGAFETQYF. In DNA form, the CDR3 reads TGTGCCAGCAGCCAAGTTGCGGGAGCGTTTGAGACCCAGTACTTC.

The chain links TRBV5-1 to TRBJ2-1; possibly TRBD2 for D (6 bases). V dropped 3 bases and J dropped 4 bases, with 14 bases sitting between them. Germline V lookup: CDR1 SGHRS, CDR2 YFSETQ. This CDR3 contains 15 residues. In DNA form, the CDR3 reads TGCGCCAGCAGCTGGGGGGACGGCGGGTACAATGAGCAGTTCTTC. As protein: CASSWGDGGYNEQFF.

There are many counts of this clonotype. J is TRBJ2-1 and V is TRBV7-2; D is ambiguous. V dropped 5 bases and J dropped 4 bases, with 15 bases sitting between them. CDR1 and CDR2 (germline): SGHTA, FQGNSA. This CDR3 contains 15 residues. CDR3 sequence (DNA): TGTGCCAGCAGCGACGGTCGGGTCAGGTACAATGAGCAGTTCTTC. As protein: CASSDGRVRYNEQFF.

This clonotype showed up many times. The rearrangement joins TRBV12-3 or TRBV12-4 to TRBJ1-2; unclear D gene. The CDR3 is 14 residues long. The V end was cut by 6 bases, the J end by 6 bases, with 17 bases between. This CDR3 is CASSQDWISHGYTF. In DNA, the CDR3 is TGTGCCAGCAGCCAGGATTGGATTAGTCATGGCTACACCTTC.

This CDR3 reads CASRDWGTGTSDTQYF. CDR3 DNA: TGCGCCAGCAGGGACTGGGGGACAGGTACATCAGATACGCAGTATTTT. This chain connects TRBV10-2 to TRBJ2-3, with 8 bases lining up with TRBD1. CDR1 is WSHSY, CDR2 SAAADI, per germline. This CDR3 region has 16 residues. V was clipped by 6 bases and J by 4 bases; unmatched bases: 12.